The 7 T cell receptor beta chains listed next were all sequenced from one sample in a study of tumor-infiltrating lymphocytes in primary liver carcinoma. From around 500 ng of total RNA, TCR beta-specific cDNA was reverse-transcribed using a constant-region primer. Nested multiplex PCR, run for three rounds with slightly modified ARM-PCR, yielded TCR beta libraries. Primers for the first two PCR rounds were TRBV1-TRBV30 forward primers and a C-beta reverse primer (roughly 10 cycles per round). TCRdb called the multiplex PCR reads again in MiXCR, with one record for every CDR3 protein. The sample carries fewer than 250,000 distinct CDR3 sequences, around three fifths recorded once. Unsorted whole blood yielded the blood RNA, and germline DNA was also extracted. Sequencing used peripheral blood. The source is a woman aged 60-75 years with primary liver carcinoma and hepatitis B virus infection.

As to this clonotype: One end of the junction is discordant with germline, which a read error may explain. This rearrangement joins TRBV6-1 to TRBJ1-3, with a weak D call TRBD1 (5 bases). The CDR3 is 15 amino acids. Per the germline V gene, CDR1 is MNHNS and CDR2 is SASEGT. CDR3 region: CASSEMWGFGNIIYF. CDR3 coding DNA: TGTGCCAGCAGTGAAATGTGGGGGTTCGGAAACATCATATATTTT.

V and J are TRBV12-3 or TRBV12-4 and TRBJ1-2, with a possible D match to TRBD1 (6 bases). V lost 5 bases and J 8 bases, leaving 30 bases between the germline ends. The CDR3 length is 18 residues. CDR3 sequence: CASSERGGHPTTNVGYTF. In DNA form, the CDR3 reads TGTGCCAGCAGTGAAAGGGGGGGGCACCCCACAACTAACGTAGGCTACACCTTC.

Notes on this clonotype: This may arise from a read error, as a much more abundant clone is one base away. The V call is TRBV28, the J call TRBJ2-7, with D tentatively TRBD2 (5 bases). The CDR3 length is 15 residues. CDR1 is MDHEN, CDR2 SYDVKM, per germline. The CDR3 loop is CVSNILSGRLYEQYF. The CDR3 coding sequence is TGTGTCAGCAACATACTAAGCGGAAGACTTTACGAGCAGTACTTC.

Worth noting for this clonotype: A much larger clone lies one base from this, so it may be a read error. The genes are TRBV12-3 or TRBV12-4 and TRBJ1-1, with unresolved D. This CDR3 has 15 residues. In DNA form, the CDR3 reads TGTGCCAGCAGTTGGAGGGCGCGAGGGAACACTAAAGCTTTCTTT. Encoded protein: CASSWRARGNTKAFF.

Worth noting for this clonotype: Given a much more abundant clone one base away, this may be a read error. V and J are TRBV6-1 and TRBJ1-5, with D unresolved. CDR3 length: 14 residues. The germline CDR1 and CDR2 sequences are MNHNS and SASEGT. CDR3 nucleotides: TGTGCCAGAAGTGAAACGGGGAGCAATCAGCCCCAGCATTTT. The encoded protein is CARSETGSNQPQHF.

Of note for this clonotype: An end of the junction differs from the germline gene, which may be a read error. The CDR3 spells CSVEWTRYNGQFF. CDR3 nucleotides: TGCAGCGTTGAATGGACTAGGTACAATGGGCAGTTCTTC. The rearrangement joins TRBV29-1 to TRBJ2-1; 7 bases line up with TRBD2. CDR1 and CDR2 from the germline V gene are SQVTM and ANQGSEA. The CDR3 extends over 13 amino acids.

V gene TRBV20-1 combines with J gene TRBJ2-7; D is undetermined. This CDR3 has 11 amino acids. V was pared by 6 bases and J by 5 bases, with 11 bases between. The germline CDR1 and CDR2 sequences are DFQATT and SNEGSKA (reference sequence). The CDR3 DNA reads as TGCAGTGCCCAGAAGGATCACGAGCAGTACTTC. This gives the protein CSAQKDHEQYF.